This is a list of T cell receptor beta chains from one sample in a study of cytomegalovirus exposure and HLA in healthy donors. This table comes from immunoSEQ multiplex PCR, and its TCRdb copy is limited to in-frame clones, with some not included. The data hold fewer than 250,000 clones, with about 81% observed a single time. The sample consisted of PBMCs. The receptors were gathered from a man in his forties in good health and CMV-seropositive. Each CDR3 is given with its conserved first and last residue. The D gene is left open where the match is weak. Size values are once, few and many counts, or a class for expanded clones, and some rows have none.

abundance,j_gene,v_gene,d_gene,CDR3nt,CDR3aa
-,TRBJ2-7,TRBV6-1,TRBD1,TGTGCCGGTAGAGGGACAGGGTTTCGAGAGCAGTACTTC,CAGRGTGFREQYF
-,TRBJ2-1,TRBV11-2,TRBD2,TGTGCCAGCCGGGGACTAGCGGGAGTCGGGCCCCTGGGTGAGCAGTTCTTC,CASRGLAGVGPLGEQFF
-,TRBJ2-3,TRBV25-1,-,TGTGCCAGCAGTGACCCTACCGAGGGCCCCTACACAGATACGCAGTATTTT,CASSDPTEGPYTDTQYF
-,TRBJ2-3,TRBV19,-,TGTGCCAGTAGTATGCGGGTATCCACAGATACGCAGTATTTT,CASSMRVSTDTQYF
-,TRBJ2-3,TRBV11-2,-,TGTGCCAGCAGCCGAGGGGGGACAGAGAAACGAAATACGCAGTATTTT,CASSRGGTEKRNTQYF
once,TRBJ1-5,TRBV6-5,TRBD1,TGTGCCAGCAGACCCGGGACAGGGGGTCTCCAGCCCCAGCATTTT,CASRPGTGGLQPQHF
-,TRBJ1-6,TRBV30,-,TGTGCCTGGAGTCTCAATTCACCCCTCCACTTT,CAWSLNSPLHF
-,TRBJ2-3,TRBV19,-,TGTGCCAGTAGGGCTGGCGGAGGAGCAGATACGCAGTATTTT,CASRAGGGADTQYF
-,TRBJ1-1,TRBV5-4,-,TGTGCCAGCAGTCTTGGGCAGGGGTACACTGAAGCTTTCTTT,CASSLGQGYTEAFF
-,TRBJ1-5,TRBV9,TRBD1,TGTGCCAGCAGCTTAGGACAGGTGGATCAGCCCCAGCATTTT,CASSLGQVDQPQHF
few,TRBJ2-5,TRBV9,TRBD1,TGTGCCAGCAGCCCCCCCGCAGGGGGCGCATGGGAGACCCAGTACTTC,CASSPPAGGAWETQYF
-,TRBJ1-2,TRBV7-3,-,TGTGCCAGCAGCTTAACCAAGAGGGATGGAGGTGGCTACACCTTC,CASSLTKRDGGGYTF
once,TRBJ2-1,TRBV4-2,TRBD2,TGTGCCAGCAGCCAACTACCCAGACTAGCGTTCGGCTCCTACAATGAGCAGTTCTTC,CASSQLPRLAFGSYNEQFF
-,TRBJ2-1,TRBV5-1,TRBD1,TGCGCCAGCAGGGAGGGACAGGGCTACAATGAGCAGTTCTTC,CASREGQGYNEQFF
-,TRBJ1-1,TRBV6-6,TRBD1,TGTGCCAGCGACAGGGGGCCCACTGAAGCTTTCTTT,CASDRGPTEAFF
-,TRBJ2-7,TRBV9,TRBD1,TGTGCCAGCAGCGTAGTCGGGACAGGGCTCGACGAGCAGTACTTC,CASSVVGTGLDEQYF
few,TRBJ1-1,TRBV7-9,-,TGTGCCAGCAGCTTACCGGGGACGGGGGACACTGAAGCTTTCTTT,CASSLPGTGDTEAFF
few,TRBJ2-7,TRBV7-6,-,TGTGCCAGCAGCTTAGCGGTGGGGGAGGAGGACGAGCAGTACTTC,CASSLAVGEEDEQYF
-,TRBJ2-5,TRBV9,-,TGTGCCAGCAGCGTCGAGCAAGAGACCCAGTACTTC,CASSVEQETQYF
-,TRBJ1-1,TRBV13,-,TGTGCCAGCAGCCTATTGCGAACTGAAGCTTTCTTT,CASSLLRTEAFF
-,TRBJ1-1,TRBV19,-,TGTGCCAGTACTCCCGGGGGGGGCAAGGTGAACACTGAAGCTTTCTTT,CASTPGGGKVNTEAFF
few,TRBJ1-1,TRBV28,-,TGTGCCAGCAGTTTACGAACAGGGAGGGCGAACACTGAAGCTTTCTTT,CASSLRTGRANTEAFF
-,TRBJ1-1,TRBV2,-,TGTGCCAGCAGTGAGGAGGGGAACACTGAAGCTTTCTTT,CASSEEGNTEAFF
-,TRBJ1-5,TRBV27,TRBD1,TGTGCCAGCAGTTTCTCCCCTGACAGGGGCGCAAGCAATCAGCCCCAGCATTTT,CASSFSPDRGASNQPQHF
few,TRBJ2-3,TRBV6-5,-,TGTGCCAGCAGTTACGGTCAGATCACAGATACGCAGTATTTT,CASSYGQITDTQYF
few,TRBJ1-5,TRBV27,-,TGTGCCAGCAGTTTAAGGGGAAATCAGCCCCAGCATTTT,CASSLRGNQPQHF
-,TRBJ2-2,TRBV11-2,TRBD2,TGTGCCAGCAGCAGGGGACTAGCCACCGGGGAGCTGTTTTTT,CASSRGLATGELFF
-,TRBJ2-1,TRBV4-1,TRBD2,TGCGCCAGCAGCCCCCTAGGAGGGACTAGCGTCCATGAGCAGTTCTTC,CASSPLGGTSVHEQFF
-,TRBJ2-1,TRBV18,TRBD2,TGTGCCAGCTCACCTCTAGCGGGGTCCTACAATGAGCAGTTCTTC,CASSPLAGSYNEQFF
-,TRBJ2-1,TRBV11-2,TRBD2,TGTGCCAGCAGCTTAGGCCGGACTAGCGCCCGCTCCTACAATGAGCAGTTCTTC,CASSLGRTSARSYNEQFF
-,TRBJ2-7,TRBV11-1,TRBD2,TGTGCCAGCAGCCAACTAGCGGCTAGCTCCTACGAGCAGTACTTC,CASSQLAASSYEQYF
once,TRBJ2-3,TRBV7-6,-,TGTGCCAGCAGCTTACGCGGCAGGGCTAGCACAGATACGCAGTATTTT,CASSLRGRASTDTQYF
-,TRBJ2-5,TRBV30,-,TGTGCCTGGAGTGACCAGGGGATTAGGGAGACCCAGTACTTC,CAWSDQGIRETQYF